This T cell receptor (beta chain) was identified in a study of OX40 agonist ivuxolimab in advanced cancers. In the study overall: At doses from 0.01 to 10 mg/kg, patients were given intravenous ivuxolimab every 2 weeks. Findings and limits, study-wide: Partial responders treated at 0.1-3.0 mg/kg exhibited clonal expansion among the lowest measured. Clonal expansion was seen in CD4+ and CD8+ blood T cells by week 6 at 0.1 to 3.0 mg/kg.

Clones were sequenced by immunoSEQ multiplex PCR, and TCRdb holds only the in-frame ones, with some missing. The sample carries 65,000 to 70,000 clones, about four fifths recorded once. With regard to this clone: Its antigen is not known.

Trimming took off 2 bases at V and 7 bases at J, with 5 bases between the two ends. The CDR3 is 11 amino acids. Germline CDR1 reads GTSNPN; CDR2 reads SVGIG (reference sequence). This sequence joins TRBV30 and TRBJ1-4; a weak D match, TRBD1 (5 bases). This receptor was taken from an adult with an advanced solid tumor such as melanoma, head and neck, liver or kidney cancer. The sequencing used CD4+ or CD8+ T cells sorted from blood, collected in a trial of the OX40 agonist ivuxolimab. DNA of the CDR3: TGTGCCTGGAGTCAGGGTGAAAAACTGTTTTTT. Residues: CAWSQGEKLFF.